One and the same sample provided the 10 T cell receptor beta chains below, sequenced in a study of T-cell reconstitution after alpha-beta-depleted transplantation in children. The TCRbeta library incorporated unique molecular identifiers. TCRdb re-analysed the PCR reads in MiXCR, keeping a single row per CDR3 protein. The sample has around 800,000 distinct CDR3 sequences; roughly 15% are singletons. Sequences were derived from PBMCs, mostly from graft donor cells, sampled 360 days after TCRalphabeta/CD19-depleted stem cell transplant. Source of these receptors: a male patient between 10 and 17 years old who had a stem cell transplant for acute lymphoblastic leukemia, so the T cells may come from the graft donor.

This chain uses TRBV4-1 with TRBJ2-5, with 8 nucleotides matching TRBD1. Germline V CDR1 and CDR2: MGHRA, YSYEKL. With V trimmed by 4 bases and J by 4 bases, 8 bases remained unmatched. This CDR3 contains 15 residues. CDR3 DNA sequence: TGCGCCAGCAGCCCCCGCCCGGACAGGGCAGAGACCCAGTACTTC. It encodes CASSPRPDRAETQYF.

The V call is TRBV11-2, the J call TRBJ2-7; weak D call: TRBD2 (6 bases). Looked up from germline, CDR1 is SGHAT and CDR2 is FQNNGV. CDR3 length equals 14 residues. V lost 5 bases and J lost 3, with 14 bases in between. CDR3 sequence reads: CASSVGRSGYEQYF. DNA for the CDR3: TGTGCCAGCAGCGTGGGCCGTAGCGGCTACGAGCAGTACTTC.

In this sample, this clonotype turned up many times. The V gene is TRBV15, the J gene TRBJ1-2; D gene uncertain. CDR1 is LNHNV, CDR2 YYDKDF, per germline (reference sequence). The CDR3 length is 13 residues. The V gene lost 6 bases and the J gene lost 7 bases, with 15 bases spanning the gap. Here the CDR3 reads CATRPTNIGGYTF. The CDR3 DNA reads as TGTGCCACCAGGCCGACCAATATTGGTGGCTACACCTTC. The whole variable domain, remainder taken from reference TRBV15 and TRBJ1-2, is DAMVIQNPRYQVTQFGKPVTLSCSQTLNHNVMYWYQQKSSQAPKLLFHYYDKDFNNEADTPDNFQSRRPNTSFCFLDIRSPGLGDTAMYLCATRPTNIGGYTFGSGTRLTVV.

The chain links TRBV5-1 to TRBJ1-2; tentative D call: TRBD1 (5 bases). Germline V gives CDR1 SGHRS, CDR2 YFSETQ. The V gene lost 6 bases and the J gene lost 2 bases, with 14 bases spanning the gap. CDR3 length: 14 amino acids. The CDR3 nucleotides read TGCGCCAGCACCCAGGGCTACAGGAACTATGGCTACACCTTC. Translating gives CASTQGYRNYGYTF.

This clonotype was detected only a few times. The chain is built from TRBV24-1 and TRBJ2-7; D unresolved. Trimming removed 2 bases from V and 2 bases from J, with 12 bases in between. CDR3 length: 15 residues. Per germline, CDR1 KGHDR and CDR2 SFDVKD. In nucleotides, the CDR3 is TGTGCCACCAGTGATTCGGACGCGGTTCCCTACGAGCAGTACTTC. This encodes CATSDSDAVPYEQYF.

This clonotype was picked up a small number of times. CDR3 nucleotides: TGCAGTGCTAGAGGACAAGATATACTCTACGAGCAGTACTTC. It encodes CSARGQDILYEQYF. This sequence joins TRBV20-1 and TRBJ2-7; D uncertain. Germline V gene sequence: CDR1 DFQATT, CDR2 SNEGSKA (reference sequence). The CDR3 runs to 14 residues. Trimming left V 1 base short and J 3 bases short, with 13 bases between.

V gene TRBV5-1 combines with J gene TRBJ2-2; D is unresolved. V lost 0 bases and J lost 4, with 10 bases in between. Germline values: CDR1 SGHRS, CDR2 YFSETQ. The CDR3 covers 15 residues. CDR3 sequence: CASSLGLVPTGELFF. The CDR3 DNA follows: TGCGCCAGCAGCTTGGGGCTAGTGCCCACCGGGGAGCTGTTTTTT.

This clonotype has a handful of counts. The chain links TRBV28 to TRBJ2-1, with 7 positions matching TRBD1. This CDR3 is 13 amino acids long. The ends lost 7 bases at V and 4 bases at J; junction bases unmatched: 4. The V gene's germline CDR1 is MDHEN and CDR2 SYDVKM. Here the CDR3 DNA reads TGTGCCAGCATGACAGGGTTTTACAATGAGCAGTTCTTC. The encoded protein is CASMTGFYNEQFF.

Ten or more counts support this clonotype. The rearrangement uses TRBV12-3 or TRBV12-4 and TRBJ2-5, with D perhaps matching TRBD2 (5 bases). Trimming removed 3 bases from V and 3 bases from J, with 8 bases in between. The CDR3 extends over 13 amino acids. CDR3 coding DNA: TGTGCCAGCAGTTTCGGGGAAGAAGAGACCCAGTACTTC. This gives the protein CASSFGEEETQYF.

This chain joins TRBV18 and TRBJ2-5, with D perhaps matching TRBD1 or TRBD2 (6 bases each). The V gene lost 1 base and the J gene lost 4 bases, with 10 bases spanning the gap. The CDR3 is 14 amino acids. In germline, CDR1 is KGHSH, CDR2 LQKENI. CDR3 sequence reads: CASSPLGGRETQYF. The CDR3 DNA sequence: TGTGCCAGCTCACCACTCGGGGGCCGAGAGACCCAGTACTTC.